These 15 T cell receptor beta chains came from one sample sequenced in a study of CD8 T cells in Susac syndrome. RNA amounts of roughly 0.45 to 1 ug underwent reverse transcription with random hexamers. TCRdb reprocessed the immunoSEQ multiplex PCR reads via MiXCR and lists one record per CDR3 protein. Of about 60,000 distinct CDR3 sequences listed, approximately 96% were seen once; the top ten hold 0.5% to 0.6%. The sample taken for sequencing was CD8+ T cells from PBMCs. Receptors originate from a human donor with multiple sclerosis.

The chain uses TRBV7-2 and TRBJ2-1; TRBD2 is a possible D gene (5 bases). This CDR3 comprises 16 residues. Germline CDR1 and CDR2: SGHTA and FQGNSA. Trimming took off 6 bases at V and 6 bases at J, with 21 bases between the two ends. The CDR3 region is CASRVLPGFSLNEQFF. The CDR3 DNA follows: TGTGCCAGCAGGGTACTCCCGGGGTTCTCCCTCAATGAGCAGTTCTTC.

This clonotype was picked up a small number of times. The rearrangement joins TRBV6-1 to TRBJ1-1; D remains unclear. Germline CDR1 MNHNS, CDR2 SASEGT. The V end was cut by 0 bases, the J end by 0 bases, with 8 bases between. The CDR3 is made up of 15 amino acids. CDR3 sequence: CASSEALGLNTEAFF. CDR3 sequence (DNA): TGTGCCAGCAGTGAAGCCCTAGGCCTGAACACTGAAGCTTTCTTT.

V usage is TRBV14 and J usage is TRBJ2-1, with D perhaps matching TRBD2 (5 bases). The CDR3 spans 12 residues. V gave up 4 bases and J gave up 8 bases, with 9 bases separating them. Germline V gene data show CDR1 as SGHDN and CDR2 as FVKESK. Here the CDR3 DNA reads TGTGCCAGCAGCCTGGACTGGGATGAGCAGTTCTTC. The encoded protein is CASSLDWDEQFF.

This clonotype was picked up a small number of times. This sequence joins TRBV5-1 and TRBJ2-1; tentatively, D is TRBD2 (7 bases). The V end lost 4 bases, the J end lost 3 bases, and 14 bases lay between the germline ends. Germline CDR1 is SGHRS and CDR2 is YFSETQ. The CDR3 is made up of 15 amino acids. DNA for the CDR3: TGCGCCAGCAGCCAAGGGAGGGGGGACTACAATGAGCAGTTCTTC. This codes for CASSQGRGDYNEQFF.

The rearrangement links TRBV12-3 or TRBV12-4 to TRBJ2-4, with TRBD2 identical over 10 bases. V dropped 3 bases and J dropped 0; count of bases not matched to a gene: 20. There are 22 residues in the CDR3. The CDR3 spells CASSFISDPSGSYTLAKNIQYF. The CDR3 DNA follows: TGTGCCAGCAGTTTCATATCCGACCCTAGCGGGAGTTATACCTTAGCCAAAAACATTCAGTACTTC.

The chain is built from TRBV12-3 or TRBV12-4 and TRBJ1-1; TRBD1 might be the D (6 bases). Deletions cut 8 bases from V and 4 bases from J, with 14 bases between. The CDR3 has 13 amino acids. DNA for the CDR3: TGTGCCAGCGTCGCGGGGGCTCGCACTGAAGCTTTCTTT. Encoded protein: CASVAGARTEAFF.

The gene calls are TRBV7-8 and TRBJ2-1; 8 bases agree with TRBD2. The J segment lost 4 bases and the V segment lost 4 bases, leaving 6 bases of the junction unmatched. The CDR3 is 15 residues long. Germline V gives CDR1 SGHVS, CDR2 FQNEAQ. CDR3 DNA sequence: TGTGCCAGCAGCTCGAAGACTAGCGTATACAATGAGCAGTTCTTC. Translating gives CASSSKTSVYNEQFF.

The chain recombines TRBV29-1 with TRBJ1-1, with D possibly being TRBD1 (6 bases). Trimming pared 6 bases from V and 4 bases from J, leaving 15 bases between. The V gene's germline CDR1 is SQVTM and CDR2 ANQGSEA. This CDR3 has 13 amino acids. The CDR3 coding sequence is TGCAGCGTGGGGGGTCGGGGGCCCACTGAAGCTTTCTTT. It specifies CSVGGRGPTEAFF.

The chain uses TRBV29-1 and TRBJ1-2, with TRBD1 matching over 8 bases. CDR3 length equals 13 residues. V was clipped by 1 base and J by 4 bases; unmatched bases: 2. CDR1 SQVTM and CDR2 ANQGSEA come from the germline V gene. The CDR3 DNA follows: TGCAGCGTTGAAGCGCAGGGGGCCTATGGCTACACCTTC. The encoded protein is CSVEAQGAYGYTF.

This chain joins TRBV7-9 and TRBJ2-5; D may be TRBD1 (5 bases). Germline V lookup: CDR1 SEHNR, CDR2 FQNEAQ (reference sequence). V lost 6 bases to trimming and J lost 2 bases, with 7 bases between them. The CDR3 has 12 residues. Here the CDR3 reads CASRDTQETQYF. The DNA for the CDR3 is TGTGCCAGCAGGGACACGCAAGAGACCCAGTACTTC.

The chain joins TRBV28 to TRBJ2-7; 11 positions match TRBD1. Looked up from germline, CDR1 is MDHEN and CDR2 is SYDVKM. V was clipped by 8 bases and J by 1 base; unmatched bases: 1. The CDR3 spans 13 residues. The DNA for the CDR3 is TGTGCCAGCGGGACAGGGGGATCCTACGAGCAGTACTTC. Encoded protein: CASGTGGSYEQYF.

This clonotype was counted once. The chain combines TRBV6-5 with TRBJ2-7, with D uncertain. Germline lookup yields CDR1 MNHEY and CDR2 SVGAGI. V lost 0 bases, J lost 2 bases, and 20 bases lay in between. CDR3 length: 18 residues. CDR3 DNA: TGTGCCAGCAGTTACTCCGAAACTTTCCGGCAGCATCCCTACGAGCAGTACTTC. Encoded protein: CASSYSETFRQHPYEQYF.

The rearrangement joins TRBV6-5 to TRBJ2-1, with unresolved D. Trimming removed 3 bases at V and 0 bases at J, with 9 bases between. The CDR3 sequence is 15 residues long. Per the germline V gene, CDR1 is MNHEY and CDR2 is SVGAGI. The CDR3 DNA is TGTGCCAGCAGTTATGGGGTGAGCTCCTACAATGAGCAGTTCTTC. It encodes CASSYGVSSYNEQFF.

The V gene is TRBV6-6, the J gene TRBJ2-4; TRBD2 agrees at 8 bases. The CDR3 spans 16 residues. The germline V gene has CDR1 MNHNY and CDR2 SVGAGI (reference sequence). After removal of 6 bases from V and 0 bases from J, the junction contained 7 bases not matched to a gene. This CDR3 is CASSPGLVLAKNIQYF. In DNA, the CDR3 is TGTGCCAGCAGCCCGGGACTAGTTCTAGCCAAAAACATTCAGTACTTC.

This clonotype was observed a few times. The CDR3 coding sequence is TGTGCCAGCAGTTTAGCGTCCTCCTACAATGAGCAGTTCTTC. Translation: CASSLASSYNEQFF. The V call is TRBV27, the J call TRBJ2-1; D not resolved. The germline CDR1 and CDR2 sequences are MNHEY and SMNVEV (reference sequence). The germline V and J ends were trimmed by 2 bases and 0 bases, with 5 bases remaining between them. The CDR3 contains 14 residues.